These T cell receptor beta chains were read from a single sample in a study of CD8+CD57+ T cells in acquired aplastic anemia. TCRdb reanalysed the reads using MiXCR and keeps one entry per CDR3 protein. In the table there are 120,000 or so distinct CDR3 sequences, about 43% of which are singletons. The sequencing input was sorted CD4+, CD8+, or CD8+CD57+ T cells (not recorded which) from PBMCs. These receptor sequences come from a human donor with aplastic anemia. The CDR3 runs from the conserved cysteine through the conserved F or W. The D gene is left open where the match is weak. The size entry is marked missing in some rows and otherwise reads once, few, many or a size class.

v_gene	j_gene	len	d_gene	abundance	CDR3aa	CDR3nt
TRBV10-3	TRBJ1-5	14	TRBD1	NA	CAIRPGQGNQPQHF	TGTGCCATCAGACCGGGACAGGGAAATCAGCCCCAGCATTTT
TRBV3-1	TRBJ1-1	16	NA	NA	CASSQGGPGLNTEAFF	TGTGCCAGCAGCCAAGGGGGTCCCGGACTGAACACTGAAGCTTTCTTT
TRBV6-5	TRBJ2-2	14	NA	NA	CASSYRGDTGELFF	TGTGCCAGCAGTTATAGAGGGGACACCGGGGAGCTGTTTTTT
TRBV6-2/TRBV6-3	TRBJ1-2	14	NA	few	CASSSPAPNYGYTF	TGTGCCAGCAGTTCCCCCGCACCAAACTATGGCTACACCTTC
TRBV7-9	TRBJ2-2	11	NA	NA	CASSLQGELFF	TGTGCCAGCAGCCTACAAGGGGAGCTGTTTTTT
TRBV10-3	TRBJ1-1	13	NA	many	CAVLASENTEAFF	TGTGCCGTCCTGGCGTCTGAGAACACTGAAGCTTTCTTT
TRBV10-3	TRBJ2-1	16	TRBD2	NA	CAISVGRGGSYNEQFF	TGTGCCATCAGTGTTGGGCGGGGGGGCTCCTACAATGAGCAGTTCTTC
TRBV2	TRBJ2-7	15	NA	NA	CASSVGGTGAYEQYF	TGTGCCAGCAGTGTGGGGGGGACAGGAGCCTACGAGCAGTACTTC
TRBV20-1	TRBJ2-7	13	TRBD2	many	CSATSGLTYEQYF	TGCAGTGCTACTAGCGGGTTGACCTACGAGCAGTACTTC
TRBV7-3	TRBJ1-3	14	NA	once	CASSYSEAGNTIYF	TGTGCCAGCAGCTACTCAGAAGCTGGAAACACCATATATTTT
TRBV20-1	TRBJ2-1	15	TRBD1	many	CSASLDRGVRNEQFF	TGCAGTGCCTCTCTAGACAGGGGGGTTCGCAATGAGCAGTTCTTC
TRBV2	TRBJ1-1	13	NA	many	CASSVNGFTEAFF	TGTGCCAGCAGTGTTAACGGTTTCACTGAAGCTTTCTTT
TRBV11-2	TRBJ1-6	15	NA	many	CASSLDGRVNSPLHF	TGTGCCAGCAGCTTAGATGGCAGGGTAAATTCACCCCTCCACTTT
TRBV7-2	TRBJ2-5	14	NA	NA	CASSLPGGRETQYF	TGTGCCAGCAGCTTACCCGGGGGGCGAGAGACCCAGTACTTC
TRBV27	TRBJ2-2	16	NA	NA	CASRVFRTANTGELFF	TGTGCCAGCAGAGTTTTTAGGACAGCGAACACCGGGGAGCTGTTTTTT
TRBV2	TRBJ2-5	13	TRBD2	few	CASASGNGETQYF	TGTGCCAGCGCTAGCGGGAACGGAGAGACCCAGTACTTC
TRBV2	TRBJ1-4	13	NA	many	CASMPGGWEKLFF	TGTGCCAGCATGCCCGGGGGTTGGGAAAAACTGTTTTTT
TRBV20-1	TRBJ1-1	16	TRBD1	many	CSAPPRTGVMNTEAFF	TGCAGTGCTCCACCTAGGACAGGGGTCATGAACACTGAAGCTTTCTTT
TRBV13	TRBJ2-3	16	TRBD2	many	CASNLAGGRSTDTQYF	TGTGCCAGCAACCTAGCGGGGGGGCGAAGCACAGATACGCAGTATTTT
TRBV14	TRBJ1-2	16	NA	many	CASSQTQDRDFYGYTF	TGTGCCAGCAGCCAGACCCAGGACAGAGATTTTTATGGCTACACCTTC
TRBV3-1	TRBJ2-3	17	TRBD2	few	CASSQDLAGGNIDTQYF	TGTGCCAGCAGCCAAGATCTAGCGGGGGGGAATATAGATACGCAGTATTTT
TRBV5-1	TRBJ1-4	14	NA	many	CASSAGGTNEKLFF	TGCGCCAGCAGCGCGGGGGGGACTAATGAAAAACTGTTTTTT
TRBV11-1	TRBJ2-2	16	TRBD2	few	CASSLDSRGGLGELFF	TGTGCCAGCAGCTTAGACTCGCGGGGGGGCCTCGGGGAGCTGTTTTTT
TRBV9	TRBJ2-5	10	NA	NA	CASSAGTQYF	TGTGCCAGCAGCGCAGGGACCCAGTACTTC
TRBV20-1	TRBJ2-3	15	NA	many	CSAKKEGGGTDTQYF	TGCAGTGCTAAAAAGGAGGGTGGGGGCACAGATACGCAGTATTTT
TRBV19	TRBJ1-5	12	NA	many	CASSPMDQPQHF	TGTGCCAGTAGTCCGATGGATCAGCCCCAGCATTTT
TRBV11-2	TRBJ1-5	16	TRBD1	NA	CASSGQGGVSNQPQHF	TGTGCCAGCAGTGGTCAGGGGGGAGTAAGCAATCAGCCCCAGCATTTT